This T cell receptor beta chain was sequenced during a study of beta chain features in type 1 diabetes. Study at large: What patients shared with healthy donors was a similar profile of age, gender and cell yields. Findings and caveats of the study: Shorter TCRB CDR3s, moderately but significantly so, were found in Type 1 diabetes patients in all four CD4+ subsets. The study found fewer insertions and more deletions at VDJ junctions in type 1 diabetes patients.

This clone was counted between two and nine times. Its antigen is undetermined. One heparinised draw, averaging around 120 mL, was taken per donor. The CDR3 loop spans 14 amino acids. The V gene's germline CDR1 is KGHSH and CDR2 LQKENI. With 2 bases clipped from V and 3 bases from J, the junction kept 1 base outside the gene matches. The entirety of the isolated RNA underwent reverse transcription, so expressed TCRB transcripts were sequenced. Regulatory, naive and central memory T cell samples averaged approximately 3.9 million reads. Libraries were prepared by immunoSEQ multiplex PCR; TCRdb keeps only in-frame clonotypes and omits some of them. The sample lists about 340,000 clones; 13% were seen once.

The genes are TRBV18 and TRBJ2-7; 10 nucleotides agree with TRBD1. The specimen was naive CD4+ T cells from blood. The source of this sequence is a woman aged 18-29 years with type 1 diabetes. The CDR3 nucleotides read TGTGCCAGCTCACCAGGGACAGGGGTCTACGAGCAGTACGTC. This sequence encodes CASSPGTGVYEQYV.